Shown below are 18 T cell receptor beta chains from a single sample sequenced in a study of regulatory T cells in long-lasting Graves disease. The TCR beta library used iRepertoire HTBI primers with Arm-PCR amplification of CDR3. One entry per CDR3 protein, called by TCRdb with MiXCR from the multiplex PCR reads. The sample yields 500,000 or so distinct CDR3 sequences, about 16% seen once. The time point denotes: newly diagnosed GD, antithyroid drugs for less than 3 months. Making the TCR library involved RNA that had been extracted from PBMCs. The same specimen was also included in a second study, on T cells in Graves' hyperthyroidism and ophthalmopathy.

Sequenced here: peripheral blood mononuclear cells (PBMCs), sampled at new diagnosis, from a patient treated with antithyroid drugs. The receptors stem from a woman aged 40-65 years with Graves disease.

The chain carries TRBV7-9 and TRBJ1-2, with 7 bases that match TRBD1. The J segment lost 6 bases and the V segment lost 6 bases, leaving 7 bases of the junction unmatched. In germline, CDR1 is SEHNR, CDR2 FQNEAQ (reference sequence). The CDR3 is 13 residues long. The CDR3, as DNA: TGTGCCAGCAGTGCCCGTACAGGGGATGGCTACACCTTC. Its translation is CASSARTGDGYTF.

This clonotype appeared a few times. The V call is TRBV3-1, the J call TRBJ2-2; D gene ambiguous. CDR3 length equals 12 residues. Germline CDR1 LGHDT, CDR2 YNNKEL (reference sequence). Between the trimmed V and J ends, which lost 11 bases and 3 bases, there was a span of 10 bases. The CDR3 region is CASGWDTGELFF. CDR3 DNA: TGTGCCTCCGGGTGGGACACCGGGGAGCTGTTTTTT.

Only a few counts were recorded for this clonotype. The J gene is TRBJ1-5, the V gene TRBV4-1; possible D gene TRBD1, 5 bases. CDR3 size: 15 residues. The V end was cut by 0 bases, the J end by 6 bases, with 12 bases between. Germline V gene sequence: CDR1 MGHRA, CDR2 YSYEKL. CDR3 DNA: TGCGCCAGCAGCCAAGATCGGCAGGGAGGTCAGCCCCAGCATTTT. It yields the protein CASSQDRQGGQPQHF.

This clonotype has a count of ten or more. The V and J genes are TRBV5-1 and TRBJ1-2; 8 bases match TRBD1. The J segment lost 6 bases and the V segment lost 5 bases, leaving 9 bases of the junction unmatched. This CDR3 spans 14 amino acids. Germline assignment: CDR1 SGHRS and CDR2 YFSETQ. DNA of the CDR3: TGCGCCAGCAGTTACACCCCGACAGGGGATGGCTACACCTTC. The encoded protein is CASSYTPTGDGYTF.

CDR3 bases: TGTGCCAGCAGCCAGGCTGGGACCCAGTACTTC. Protein sequence: CASSQAGTQYF. The rearrangement uses TRBV14 and TRBJ2-5; D is unclear. The V gene's germline CDR1 is SGHDN and CDR2 FVKESK. The CDR3 totals 11 residues. The V and J ends lost 3 bases and 7 bases respectively, with 6 bases between them.

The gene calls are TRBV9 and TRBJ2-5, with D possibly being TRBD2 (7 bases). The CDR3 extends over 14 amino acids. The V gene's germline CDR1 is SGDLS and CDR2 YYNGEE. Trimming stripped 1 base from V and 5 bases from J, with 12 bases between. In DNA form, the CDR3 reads TGTGCCAGCAGCGTATGGGGGGGCGGGGAGACCCAGTACTTC. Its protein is CASSVWGGGETQYF.

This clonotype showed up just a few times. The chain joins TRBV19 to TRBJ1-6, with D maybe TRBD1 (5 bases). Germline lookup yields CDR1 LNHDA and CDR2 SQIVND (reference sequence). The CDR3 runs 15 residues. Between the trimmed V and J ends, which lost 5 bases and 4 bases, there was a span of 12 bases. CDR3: CASSEEEGYNSPLHF. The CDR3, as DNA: TGTGCCAGTAGTGAGGAGGAGGGGTATAATTCACCCCTCCACTTT.

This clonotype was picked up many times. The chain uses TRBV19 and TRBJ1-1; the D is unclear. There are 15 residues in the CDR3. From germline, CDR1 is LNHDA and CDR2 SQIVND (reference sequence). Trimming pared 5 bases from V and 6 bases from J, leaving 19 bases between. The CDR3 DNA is TGTGCCAGTAGTCGCACGGGTGGCCTGGTGGCTGAAGCTTTCTTT. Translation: CASSRTGGLVAEAFF.

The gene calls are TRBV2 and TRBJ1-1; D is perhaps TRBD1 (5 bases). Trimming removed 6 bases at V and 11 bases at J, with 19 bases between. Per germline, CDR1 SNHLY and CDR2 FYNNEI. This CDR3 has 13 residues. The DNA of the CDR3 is TGTGCCAGCAGGTTAGGGAAGGGGCTAGGGGCTTTCTTT. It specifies CASRLGKGLGAFF.

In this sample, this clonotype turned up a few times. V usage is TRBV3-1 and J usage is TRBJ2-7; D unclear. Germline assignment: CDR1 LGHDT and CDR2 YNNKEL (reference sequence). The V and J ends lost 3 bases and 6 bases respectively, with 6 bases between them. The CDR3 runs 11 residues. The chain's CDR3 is CASSHVSEQYF. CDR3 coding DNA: TGTGCCAGCAGCCATGTCTCCGAGCAGTACTTC.

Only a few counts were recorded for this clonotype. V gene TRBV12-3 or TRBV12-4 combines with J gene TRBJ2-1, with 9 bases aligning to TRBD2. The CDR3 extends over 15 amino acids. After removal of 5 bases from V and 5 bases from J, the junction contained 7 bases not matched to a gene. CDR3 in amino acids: CASSESGGIHNEQFF. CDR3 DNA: TGTGCCAGCAGTGAAAGCGGGGGGATCCACAATGAGCAGTTCTTC.

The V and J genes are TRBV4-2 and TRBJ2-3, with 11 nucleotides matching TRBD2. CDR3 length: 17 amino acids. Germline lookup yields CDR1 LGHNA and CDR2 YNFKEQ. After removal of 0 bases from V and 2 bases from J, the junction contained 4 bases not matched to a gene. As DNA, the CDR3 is TGTGCCAGCAGCCAAGACTTAGCGGGGGGGCCCACAGATACGCAGTATTTT. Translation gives CASSQDLAGGPTDTQYF.

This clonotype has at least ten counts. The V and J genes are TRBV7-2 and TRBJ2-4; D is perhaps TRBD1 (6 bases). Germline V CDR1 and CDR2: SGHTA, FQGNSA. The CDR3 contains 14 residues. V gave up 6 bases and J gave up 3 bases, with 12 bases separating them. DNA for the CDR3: TGTGCCAGCAGTTCGGACAGCTTCAAAAACATTCAGTACTTC. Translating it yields CASSSDSFKNIQYF.

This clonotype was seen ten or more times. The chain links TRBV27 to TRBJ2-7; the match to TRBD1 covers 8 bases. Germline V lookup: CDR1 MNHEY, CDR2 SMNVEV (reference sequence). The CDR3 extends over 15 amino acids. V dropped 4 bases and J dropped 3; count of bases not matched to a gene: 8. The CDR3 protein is CASSSLQGVVYEQYF. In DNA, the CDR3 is TGTGCCAGCAGTTCACTACAGGGGGTTGTCTACGAGCAGTACTTC.

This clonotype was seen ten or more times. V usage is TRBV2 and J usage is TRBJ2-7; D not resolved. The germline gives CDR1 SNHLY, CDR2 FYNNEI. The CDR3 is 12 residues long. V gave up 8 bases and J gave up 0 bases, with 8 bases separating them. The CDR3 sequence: CASDADSYEQYF. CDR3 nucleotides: TGTGCCAGCGACGCGGACTCCTACGAGCAGTACTTC.

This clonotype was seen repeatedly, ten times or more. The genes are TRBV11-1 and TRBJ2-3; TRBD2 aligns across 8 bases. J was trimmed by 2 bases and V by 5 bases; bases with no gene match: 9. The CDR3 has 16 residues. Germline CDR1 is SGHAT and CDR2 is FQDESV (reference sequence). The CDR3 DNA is TGTGCCAGCAGCCTAAGCGGGGGCAGGGCCACAGATACGCAGTATTTT. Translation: CASSLSGGRATDTQYF.

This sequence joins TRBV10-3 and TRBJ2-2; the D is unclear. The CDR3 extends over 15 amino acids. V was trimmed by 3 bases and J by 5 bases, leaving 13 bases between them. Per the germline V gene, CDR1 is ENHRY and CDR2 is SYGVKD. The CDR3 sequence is CAISESRVGTGELFF. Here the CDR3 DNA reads TGTGCCATCAGTGAATCTCGGGTAGGGACCGGGGAGCTGTTTTTT.

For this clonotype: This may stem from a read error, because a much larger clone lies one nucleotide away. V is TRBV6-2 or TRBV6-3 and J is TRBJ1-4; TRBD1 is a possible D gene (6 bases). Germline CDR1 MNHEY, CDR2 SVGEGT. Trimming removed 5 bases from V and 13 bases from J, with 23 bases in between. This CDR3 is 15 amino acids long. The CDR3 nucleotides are TGTGCCAGCAGTGACATTTCCGGGACATGGGGAAGACTGTTTTTT. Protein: CASSDISGTWGRLFF.